This T cell receptor (beta chain) was sequenced in a study of molecular identifiers for immune sequencing clone quantification. Germline V gives CDR1 MNHEY, CDR2 SMNVEV (reference sequence). Trimming took 4 bases from V and 5 from J; bases not matched to a gene: 6. This CDR3 contains 16 residues. Via MiXCR, TCRdb re-called the PCR reads, giving one row per CDR3 protein. Of 5,500 or so distinct CDR3 sequences detected, 15% to 20% appear once; the ten largest clones hold over 2%. This clonotype was recorded a few times. The chain carries TRBV27 and TRBJ2-3, with 13 bases lining up with TRBD2. Sequencing used naive CD8+ T cells from blood, with Jurkat cell RNA spiked in. Subset indicated: FACS-sorted CD8+CD4-CCR7+CD45RA+ naive T cells. This receptor was taken from a human donor in good health. Some libraries in this study had Jurkat cell RNA spiked in. This CDR3 is CASSSRLAGGIDTQYF. The CDR3 DNA sequence: TGTGCCAGCAGTTCGAGACTAGCGGGAGGTATAGATACGCAGTATTTT.